The present entry profiles one T cell receptor (beta chain) with its context. The data originate from a study of shared clonotypes between healthy human individuals. TCRdb's table, derived via immunoSEQ multiplex PCR, lists solely in-frame clones and lacks some. The sample consists of millions of clones, around 94% of them appearing once. This receptor was obtained from a man aged 18 to 30 in good health. Sequenced: naive CD4+ T cells sorted from blood. Subset of the sample: CD45RA+ positively selected.

CDR3 nucleotide sequence: TGTGCCAGCAGCGCAGAGTGGACAGGGGTTAATGAAAAACTGTTTTTT. Its translation: CASSAEWTGVNEKLFF. The chain has TRBV9 and TRBJ1-4; 9 positions match TRBD1. The CDR3 contains 16 residues. Germline V gene data show CDR1 as SGDLS and CDR2 as YYNGEE. J gave up 4 bases and V 3 bases, and 7 bases lay outside the gene matches.